This T cell receptor (beta chain) was documented in a study of T cell changes during pregnancy in multiple sclerosis. The germline V and J ends were trimmed by 5 bases and 0 bases, with 14 bases remaining between them. This CDR3 spans 16 amino acids. Germline CDR1 LNHNV, CDR2 YYDKDF (reference sequence). The repertoire was sequenced with immunoSEQ multiplex PCR; TCRdb's copy has only in-frame clones and lacks some. The table has roughly 89,000 clones, around 93% seen once; the top ten hold 4.3%. The chain recombines TRBV15 with TRBJ2-4; D perhaps matches TRBD2 (7 bases). The receptor was derived from a female donor with multiple sclerosis, enrolled in a pregnancy study. This sample comprised peripheral blood, obtained in the first trimester of pregnancy. The CDR3: CATSEGGGLAKNIQYF. The CDR3 DNA is TGTGCCACCAGCGAGGGGGGGGGTCTAGCCAAAAACATTCAGTACTTC.